This is a list of T cell receptor beta chains from one sample in a study of CXCR3-negative and CXCR3-positive naive CD8 T cells. Using the 5' RACE reads, TCRdb records one entry per CDR3 protein without DNA. The sample features approximately 48,000 distinct CDR3 sequences, with approximately 0.56% in its top ten. Material for sequencing was naive CXCR3+ CD8+ T cells from blood. These receptors originate from a human donor in good health. Some clones in this sample may be carry-over from other donors' samples. The CDR3 runs from the conserved cysteine through the conserved F or W. Each record gives: V gene, CDR3 length, J gene, CDR3 protein.

>TRBV7-3|16|TRBJ2-3
CASSLSRQGAPDTQYF
>TRBV29-1|13|TRBJ1-1
CSVDQGSHTEAFF
>TRBV9|13|TRBJ2-1
CASSRPEHNEQFF
>TRBV25-1|14|TRBJ2-7
CASSDIGRAYEQYF
>TRBV6-4|14|TRBJ2-1
CASSVGTSNNEQFF
>TRBV7-7|14|TRBJ2-7
CASSPGTGTYEQYF
>TRBV7-8|13|TRBJ1-4
CASSARQNEKLFF
>TRBV7-9|15|TRBJ2-1
CASSARTETKDEQFF
>TRBV6-2/TRBV6-3|12|TRBJ2-7
CASSPQGHGQYF
>TRBV29-1|18|TRBJ2-5
CSVEDPIRSAGLQETQYF
>TRBV7-9|13|TRBJ1-6
CATPGQGGSPLHF
>TRBV4-3|15|TRBJ2-7
CASSQNRDSTYEQYF
>TRBV7-9|13|TRBJ1-1
CASYRTGNTEAFF
>TRBV6-2/TRBV6-3|16|TRBJ2-7
CASSYSRTSGSYEQYF
>TRBV6-9|12|TRBJ2-1
CAIHPRKYEQFF
>TRBV12-3/TRBV12-4|14|TRBJ2-2
CASSSGGSAGELFF
>TRBV6-5|13|TRBJ2-2
CASSRLYTGELFF
>TRBV29-1|15|TRBJ2-3
CSVRGGTGDTDTQYF
>TRBV7-9|15|TRBJ1-2
CASSQGQGGNYGYTF
>TRBV7-9|12|TRBJ1-2
CASSLARDGYTF
>TRBV4-1|12|TRBJ2-3
CASTRDSDTQYF
>TRBV7-6|16|TRBJ2-7
CASSLEGTRPSYEQYF
>TRBV12-3/TRBV12-4|20|TRBJ2-2
CASSTWGTGQGIANTGELFF
>TRBV20-1|16|TRBJ1-1
CSARDLRGRLNTEAFF
>TRBV12-3/TRBV12-4|14|TRBJ1-2
CASSPAGVKDGYTF
>TRBV11-3|17|TRBJ2-2
CASSPYLGDTNTGELFF
>TRBV7-2|16|TRBJ1-1
CASSLVTGGISTEAFF
>TRBV11-2|15|TRBJ2-1
CASSLGADLRNEQFF
>TRBV7-6|14|TRBJ2-2
CASSLSGDTGELFF